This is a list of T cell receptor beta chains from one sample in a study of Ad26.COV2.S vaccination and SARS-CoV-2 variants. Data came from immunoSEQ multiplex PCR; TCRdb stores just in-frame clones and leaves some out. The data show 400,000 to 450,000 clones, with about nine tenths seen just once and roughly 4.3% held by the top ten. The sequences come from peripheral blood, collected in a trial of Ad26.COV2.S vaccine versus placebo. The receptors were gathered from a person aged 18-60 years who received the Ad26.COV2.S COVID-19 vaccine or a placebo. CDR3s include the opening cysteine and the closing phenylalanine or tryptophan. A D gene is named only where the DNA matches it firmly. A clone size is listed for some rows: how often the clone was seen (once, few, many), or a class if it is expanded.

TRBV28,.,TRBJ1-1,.,CASRPDRTRVAFF,TGTGCCAGCAGACCTGACAGGACCCGAGTGGCTTTCTTT
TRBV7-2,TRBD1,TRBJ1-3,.,CASSVNPTGVGNTIYF,TGTGCCAGCAGCGTCAACCCGACAGGGGTTGGAAACACCATATATTTT
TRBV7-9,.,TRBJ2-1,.,CASSLELPGNEQFF,TGTGCCAGCAGCTTAGAGCTCCCTGGGAATGAGCAGTTCTTC
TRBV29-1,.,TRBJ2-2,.,CSVVPLRSTTGELFF,TGCAGCGTTGTCCCTTTGCGTAGTACCACCGGGGAGCTGTTTTTT
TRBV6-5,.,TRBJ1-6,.,CASSYSGSPLHF,TGTGCCAGCAGTTACTCGGGGTCACCCCTCCACTTT
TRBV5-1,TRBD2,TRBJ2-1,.,CASSPRSPLAAYNEQFF,TGCGCCAGCAGCCCCCGTAGCCCGCTAGCGGCCTACAATGAGCAGTTCTTC
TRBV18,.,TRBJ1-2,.,CASSPGRGYGYTF,TGTGCCAGCTCACCCGGCAGGGGCTATGGCTACACCTTC
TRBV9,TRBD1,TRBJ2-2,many,CASSPTGQGAIGELFF,TGTGCCAGCAGCCCAACGGGACAGGGGGCGATCGGGGAGCTGTTTTTT
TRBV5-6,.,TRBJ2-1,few,CASSLVSVSSYNEQFF,TGTGCCAGCAGCTTGGTCTCTGTGAGCTCCTACAATGAGCAGTTCTTC
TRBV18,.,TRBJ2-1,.,CASSPQGSNEQFF,TGTGCCAGCTCACCACAGGGCTCCAATGAGCAGTTCTTC
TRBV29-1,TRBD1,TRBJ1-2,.,CSVGGFGTGDSGYTF,TGCAGCGTTGGGGGTTTTGGGACAGGGGATTCTGGCTACACCTTC
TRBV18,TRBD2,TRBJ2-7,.,CASSPGLAGPYEQYF,TGTGCCAGCTCACCAGGGTTAGCGGGTCCCTACGAGCAGTACTTC
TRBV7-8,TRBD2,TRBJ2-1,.,CASSPSRLAEIYNEQFF,TGTGCCAGCAGCCCGAGCCGTCTAGCGGAGATCTACAATGAGCAGTTCTTC
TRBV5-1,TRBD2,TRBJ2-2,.,CASSEFGGANTGELFF,TGCGCCAGCAGCGAGTTTGGGGGGGCGAACACCGGGGAGCTGTTTTTT
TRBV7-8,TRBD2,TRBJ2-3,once,CASSFTGTSGSDTQYF,TGTGCCAGCAGCTTTACCGGGACTAGCGGGAGTGATACGCAGTATTTT
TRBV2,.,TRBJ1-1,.,CASSAGDMNTEAFF,TGTGCCAGCAGTGCGGGGGACATGAACACTGAAGCTTTCTTT